Presented here are 7 T cell receptor beta chains from one specimen sequenced in a study of cytomegalovirus exposure and HLA in healthy donors. A multiplex PCR was run with 60 Vbeta primers and 13 Jbeta primers. The repertoire was sequenced with immunoSEQ multiplex PCR; TCRdb's copy has only in-frame clones and lacks some. The sample includes 100,000 to 150,000 clones, 60% to 80% of them seen just once. The specimen was PBMCs. The receptors were sampled from a man between 25 and 39 years old in good health and CMV-seronegative.

This chain joins TRBV27 and TRBJ2-2; TRBD1 might be the D (5 bases). This CDR3 is 13 amino acids long. In germline, CDR1 is MNHEY, CDR2 SMNVEV (reference sequence). Trimming cost V 1 base and J 8 bases, with 8 bases left between them. CDR3 sequence reads: CASSLLRTGELFF. The CDR3 region has the DNA TGTGCCAGCAGTTTATTGAGGACAGGGGAGCTGTTTTTT.

This clone was recorded only once. The CDR3 loop is CASSAKGGREETQYF. In DNA form, the CDR3 reads TGTGCCAGCAGCGCCAAGGGGGGGCGGGAAGAGACCCAGTACTTC. The chain employs TRBV5-4 and TRBJ2-5, with D possibly matching TRBD2 (7 bases). The germline V and J ends were trimmed by 4 bases and 3 bases, with 16 bases remaining between them. The CDR3 totals 15 residues. Germline V gene data show CDR1 as SGHNT and CDR2 as YYREEE (reference sequence).

This clone is a singleton in its sample. The chain recombines TRBV27 with TRBJ2-7; unclear D gene. This CDR3 is built from 12 residues. The germline CDR1 and CDR2 sequences are MNHEY and SMNVEV (reference sequence). V dropped 2 bases and J dropped 12 bases, with 14 bases sitting between them. Written as DNA, the CDR3 is TGTGCCAGCAGTTTACGAGGATATCATCCGTACTTC. Its translation is CASSLRGYHPYF.

This sequence joins TRBV6-5 and TRBJ1-5, with D perhaps matching TRBD1 (5 bases). Trimming took off 6 bases at V and 3 bases at J, with 9 bases between the two ends. The CDR3 is made up of 13 amino acids. Germline V gene lookup returns CDR1 MNHEY and CDR2 SVGAGI. The CDR3 loop is CASRRDYNQPQHF. CDR3 DNA: TGTGCCAGCAGGCGGGACTACAATCAGCCCCAGCATTTT.

The V and J genes are TRBV19 and TRBJ1-1; 8 bases fit TRBD1. CDR1 LNHDA and CDR2 SQIVND come from the germline V gene (reference sequence). With 9 bases clipped from V and 3 bases from J, the junction kept 15 bases outside the gene matches. The CDR3 extends over 16 amino acids. CDR3 DNA sequence: TGTGCCAGCAAATTACCTACAGGGGGAGTCTACACTGAAGCTTTCTTT. Amino acids: CASKLPTGGVYTEAFF.

The CDR3 reads CAITDGVSSYEQYF. CDR3 nucleotides: TGTGCCATCACTGACGGTGTGAGCTCCTACGAGCAGTACTTC. J is TRBJ2-7 and V is TRBV10-3, with D unresolved. CDR3 size: 14 residues. V was pared by 7 bases and J by 0 bases, with 13 bases between. Germline V gene sequence: CDR1 ENHRY, CDR2 SYGVKD.

The chain combines TRBV5-1 with TRBJ1-3; D is undetermined. V shed 0 bases and J shed 0 bases, with 7 bases lying between them. CDR3 length: 15 residues. The germline V gene has CDR1 SGHRS and CDR2 YFSETQ. The CDR3, as DNA: TGCGCCAGCAGCTTGGAGAGAAACTCTGGAAACACCATATATTTT. It translates to CASSLERNSGNTIYF.